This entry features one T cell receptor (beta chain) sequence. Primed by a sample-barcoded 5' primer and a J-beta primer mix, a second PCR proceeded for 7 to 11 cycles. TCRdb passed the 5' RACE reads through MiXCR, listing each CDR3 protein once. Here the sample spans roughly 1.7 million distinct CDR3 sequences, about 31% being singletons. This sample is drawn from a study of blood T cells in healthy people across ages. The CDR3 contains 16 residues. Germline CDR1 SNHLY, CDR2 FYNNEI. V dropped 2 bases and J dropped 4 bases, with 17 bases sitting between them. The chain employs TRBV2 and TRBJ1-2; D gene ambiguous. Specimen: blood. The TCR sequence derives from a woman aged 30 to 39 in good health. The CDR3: CASSELRARLSYGYTF. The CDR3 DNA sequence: TGTGCCAGCAGTGAACTGAGGGCTCGTTTGTCCTATGGCTACACCTTC.